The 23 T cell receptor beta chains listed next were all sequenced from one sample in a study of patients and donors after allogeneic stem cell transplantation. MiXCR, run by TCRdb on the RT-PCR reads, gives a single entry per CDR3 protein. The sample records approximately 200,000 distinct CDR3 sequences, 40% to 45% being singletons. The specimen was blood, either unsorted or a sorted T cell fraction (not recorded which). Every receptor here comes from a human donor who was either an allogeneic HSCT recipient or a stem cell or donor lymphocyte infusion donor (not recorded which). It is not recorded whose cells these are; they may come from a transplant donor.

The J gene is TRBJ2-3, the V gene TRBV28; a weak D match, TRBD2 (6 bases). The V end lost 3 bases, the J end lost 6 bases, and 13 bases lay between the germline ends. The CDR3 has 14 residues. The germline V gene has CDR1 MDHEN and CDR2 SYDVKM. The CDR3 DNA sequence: TGTGCCAGCAGTTTCAGGACGACTAGGGATACGCAGTATTTT. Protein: CASSFRTTRDTQYF.

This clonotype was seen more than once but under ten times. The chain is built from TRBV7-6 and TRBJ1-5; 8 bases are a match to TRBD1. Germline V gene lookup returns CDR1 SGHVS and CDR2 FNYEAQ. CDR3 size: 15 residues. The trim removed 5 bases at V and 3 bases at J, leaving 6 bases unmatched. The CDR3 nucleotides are TGTGCCAGCAGCGGCATGACAGGGGCCAATCAGCCCCAGCATTTT. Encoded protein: CASSGMTGANQPQHF.

Written as DNA, the CDR3 is TGCAGCGTGAGGACTAGCGGGAGGGTCTACGAGCAGTACTTC. It yields the protein CSVRTSGRVYEQYF. The chain links TRBV29-1 to TRBJ2-7, with 15 bases that match TRBD2. Germline loops: CDR1 SQVTM, CDR2 ANQGSEA. Germline trimming cut 6 bases from V and 3 bases from J; bases unmatched to any gene: 3. There are 14 residues in the CDR3.

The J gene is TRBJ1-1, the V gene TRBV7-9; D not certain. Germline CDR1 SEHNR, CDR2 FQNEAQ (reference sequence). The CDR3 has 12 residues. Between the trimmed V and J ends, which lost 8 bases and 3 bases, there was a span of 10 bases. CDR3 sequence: CASGPSDTEAFF. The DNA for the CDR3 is TGTGCCAGCGGCCCCTCGGACACTGAAGCTTTCTTT.

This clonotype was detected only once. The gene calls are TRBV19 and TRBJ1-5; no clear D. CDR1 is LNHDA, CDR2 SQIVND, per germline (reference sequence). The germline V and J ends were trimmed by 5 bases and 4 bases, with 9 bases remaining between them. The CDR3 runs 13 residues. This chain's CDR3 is CASSSAENQPQHF. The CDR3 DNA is TGTGCCAGTAGTTCGGCCGAAAATCAGCCCCAGCATTTT.

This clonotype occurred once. Here the CDR3 DNA reads TGTGCCAGCAGCGCAAGACTAGCGGGAGGATACCAAGAGACCCAGTACTTC. This sequence encodes CASSARLAGGYQETQYF. The chain combines TRBV7-2 with TRBJ2-5, with TRBD2 identical over 13 bases. Germline-derived CDR1 and CDR2 are SGHTA and FQGNSA. The V gene end was trimmed by 5 bases and the J gene end by 0 bases; junction bases not matched to a gene: 6. The CDR3 runs 17 residues.

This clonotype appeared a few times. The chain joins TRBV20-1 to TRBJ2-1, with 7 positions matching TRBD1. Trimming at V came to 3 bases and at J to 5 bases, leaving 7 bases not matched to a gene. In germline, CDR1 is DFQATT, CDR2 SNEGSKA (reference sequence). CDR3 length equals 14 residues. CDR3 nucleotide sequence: TGCAGTGCTAGTGACAGGGCGCGACACAATGAGCAGTTCTTC. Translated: CSASDRARHNEQFF.

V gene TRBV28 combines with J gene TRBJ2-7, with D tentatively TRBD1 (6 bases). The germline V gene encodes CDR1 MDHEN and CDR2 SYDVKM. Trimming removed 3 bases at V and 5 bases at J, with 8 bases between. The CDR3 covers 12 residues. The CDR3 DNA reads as TGTGCCAGCAGTTTGGGACAAAACGAGCAGTACTTC. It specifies CASSLGQNEQYF.

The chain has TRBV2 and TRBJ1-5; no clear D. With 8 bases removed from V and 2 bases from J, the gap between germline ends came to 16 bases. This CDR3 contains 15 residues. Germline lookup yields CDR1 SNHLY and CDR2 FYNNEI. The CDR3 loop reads CASGSDPNRNQPQHF. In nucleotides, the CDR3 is TGTGCCAGCGGGTCAGACCCTAATCGCAATCAGCCCCAGCATTTT.

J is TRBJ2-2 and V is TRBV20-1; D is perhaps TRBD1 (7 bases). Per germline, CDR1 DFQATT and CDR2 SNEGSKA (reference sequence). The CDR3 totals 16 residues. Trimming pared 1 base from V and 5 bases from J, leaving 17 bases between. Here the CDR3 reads CSARGRRDRLTGELFF. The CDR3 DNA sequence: TGCAGTGCTAGAGGAAGGCGGGACAGATTAACCGGGGAGCTGTTTTTT.

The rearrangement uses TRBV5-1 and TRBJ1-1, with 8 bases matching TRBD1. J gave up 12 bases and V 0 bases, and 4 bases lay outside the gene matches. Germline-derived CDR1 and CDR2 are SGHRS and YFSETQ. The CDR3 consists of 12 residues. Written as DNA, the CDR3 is TGCGCCAGCAGCTTGGACAGGGGGGTGACTTTCTTT. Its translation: CASSLDRGVTFF.

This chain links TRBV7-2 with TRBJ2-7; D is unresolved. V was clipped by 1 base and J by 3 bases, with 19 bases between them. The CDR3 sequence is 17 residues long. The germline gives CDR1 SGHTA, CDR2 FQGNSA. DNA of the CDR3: TGTGCCAGCAGCTTAGGCCTTTCAGAGACTTTATTCTACGAGCAGTACTTC. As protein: CASSLGLSETLFYEQYF.

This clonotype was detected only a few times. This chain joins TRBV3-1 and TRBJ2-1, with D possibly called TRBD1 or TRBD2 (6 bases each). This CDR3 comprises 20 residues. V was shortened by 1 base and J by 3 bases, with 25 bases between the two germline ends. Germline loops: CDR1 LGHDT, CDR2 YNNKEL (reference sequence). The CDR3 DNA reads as TGTGCCAGCAGCCAAGGTCGTATTTGGGGGCTAGCGCAATTCTACAATGAGCAGTTCTTC. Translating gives CASSQGRIWGLAQFYNEQFF.

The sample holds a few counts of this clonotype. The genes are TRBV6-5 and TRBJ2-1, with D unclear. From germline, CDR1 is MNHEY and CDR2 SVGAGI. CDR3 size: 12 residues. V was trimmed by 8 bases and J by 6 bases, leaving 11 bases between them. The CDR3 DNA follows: TGTGCCAGCGGGGTTAGAGGCAATGAGCAGTTCTTC. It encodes CASGVRGNEQFF.

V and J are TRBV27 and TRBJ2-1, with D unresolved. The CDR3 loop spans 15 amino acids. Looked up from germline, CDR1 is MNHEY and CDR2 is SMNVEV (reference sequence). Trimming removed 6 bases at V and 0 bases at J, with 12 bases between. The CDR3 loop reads CASRPDGSSYNEQFF. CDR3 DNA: TGTGCCAGCAGGCCCGACGGTAGCTCCTACAATGAGCAGTTCTTC.

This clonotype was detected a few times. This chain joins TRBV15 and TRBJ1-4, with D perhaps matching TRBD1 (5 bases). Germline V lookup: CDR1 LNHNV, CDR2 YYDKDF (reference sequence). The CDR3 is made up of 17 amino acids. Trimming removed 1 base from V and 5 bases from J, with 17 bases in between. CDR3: CATSRGNPGLSNEKLFF. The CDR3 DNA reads TGTGCCACCAGCAGAGGTAACCCGGGACTATCCAATGAAAAACTGTTTTTT. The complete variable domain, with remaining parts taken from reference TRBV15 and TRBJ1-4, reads DAMVIQNPRYQVTQFGKPVTLSCSQTLNHNVMYWYQQKSSQAPKLLFHYYDKDFNNEADTPDNFQSRRPNTSFCFLDIRSPGLGDTAMYLCATSRGNPGLSNEKLFFGSGTQLSVL.

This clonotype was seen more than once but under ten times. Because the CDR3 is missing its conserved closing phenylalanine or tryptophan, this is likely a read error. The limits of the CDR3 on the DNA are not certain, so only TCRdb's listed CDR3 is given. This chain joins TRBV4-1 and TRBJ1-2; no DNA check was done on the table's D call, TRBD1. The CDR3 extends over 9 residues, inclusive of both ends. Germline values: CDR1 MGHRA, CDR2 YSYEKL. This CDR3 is CASSQPTGA.

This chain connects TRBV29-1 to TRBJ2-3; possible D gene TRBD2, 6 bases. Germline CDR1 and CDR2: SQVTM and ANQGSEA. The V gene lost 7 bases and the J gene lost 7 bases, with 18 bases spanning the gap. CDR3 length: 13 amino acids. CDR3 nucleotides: TGCAGCGCCCAACCCCCGGGAGATAATACGCAGTATTTT. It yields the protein CSAQPPGDNTQYF.

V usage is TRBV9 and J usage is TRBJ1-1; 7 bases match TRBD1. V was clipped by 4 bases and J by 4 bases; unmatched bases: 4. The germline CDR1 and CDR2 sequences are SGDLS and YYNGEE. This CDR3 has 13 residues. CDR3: CASSHSGGTEAFF. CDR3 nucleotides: TGTGCCAGCAGCCATTCAGGGGGCACTGAAGCTTTCTTT.

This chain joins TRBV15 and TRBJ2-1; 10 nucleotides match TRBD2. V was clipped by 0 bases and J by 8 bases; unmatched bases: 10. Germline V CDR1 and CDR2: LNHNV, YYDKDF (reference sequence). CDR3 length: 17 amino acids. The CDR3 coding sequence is TGTGCCACCAGCAGAGAGGCTAGCGGGAGCCTCGGGTATGAGCAGTTCTTC. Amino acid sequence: CATSREASGSLGYEQFF. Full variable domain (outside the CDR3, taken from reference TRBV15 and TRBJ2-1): DAMVIQNPRYQVTQFGKPVTLSCSQTLNHNVMYWYQQKSSQAPKLLFHYYDKDFNNEADTPDNFQSRRPNTSFCFLDIRSPGLGDTAMYLCATSREASGSLGYEQFFGPGTRLTVL.

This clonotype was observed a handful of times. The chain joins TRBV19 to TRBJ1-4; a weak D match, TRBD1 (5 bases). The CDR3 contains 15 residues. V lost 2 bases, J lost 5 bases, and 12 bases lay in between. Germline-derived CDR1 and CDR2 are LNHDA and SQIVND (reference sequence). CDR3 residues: CASSIYRQSNEKLFF. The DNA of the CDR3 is TGTGCCAGTAGTATATATCGACAGTCGAATGAAAAACTGTTTTTT.

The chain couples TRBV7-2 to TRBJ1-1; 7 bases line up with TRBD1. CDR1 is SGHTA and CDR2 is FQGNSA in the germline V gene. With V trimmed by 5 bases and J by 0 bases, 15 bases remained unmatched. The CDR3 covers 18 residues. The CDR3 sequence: CASSHTALKGALNTEAFF. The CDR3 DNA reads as TGTGCCAGCAGCCACACGGCCCTAAAGGGGGCCCTGAACACTGAAGCTTTCTTT.

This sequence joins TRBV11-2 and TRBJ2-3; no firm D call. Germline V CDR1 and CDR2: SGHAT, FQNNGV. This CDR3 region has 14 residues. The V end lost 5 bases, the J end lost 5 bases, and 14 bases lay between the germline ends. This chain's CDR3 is CASSPRLVVDTQYF. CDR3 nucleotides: TGTGCCAGCAGCCCCAGGCTGGTCGTAGATACGCAGTATTTT.